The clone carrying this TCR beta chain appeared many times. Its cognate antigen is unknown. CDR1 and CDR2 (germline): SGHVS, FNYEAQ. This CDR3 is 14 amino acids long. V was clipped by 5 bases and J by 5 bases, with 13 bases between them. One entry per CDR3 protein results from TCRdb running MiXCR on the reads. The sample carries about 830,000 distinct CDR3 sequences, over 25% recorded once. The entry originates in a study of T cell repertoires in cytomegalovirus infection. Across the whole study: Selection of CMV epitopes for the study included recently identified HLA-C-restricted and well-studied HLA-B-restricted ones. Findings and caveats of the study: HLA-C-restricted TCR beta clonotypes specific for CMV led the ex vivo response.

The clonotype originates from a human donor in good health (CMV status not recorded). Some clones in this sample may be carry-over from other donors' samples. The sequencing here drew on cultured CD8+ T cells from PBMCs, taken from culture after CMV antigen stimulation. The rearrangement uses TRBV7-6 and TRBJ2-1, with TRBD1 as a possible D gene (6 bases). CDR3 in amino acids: CASSARQANNEQFF. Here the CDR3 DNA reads TGTGCCAGCAGCGCTCGACAGGCCAACAATGAGCAGTTCTTC.